Listed here are 20 T cell receptor beta chains from one sample, sequenced in a study of regulatory T cells in long-lasting Graves disease. Time point reported: persistent/refractory GD, antithyroid drugs over 5 years with positive TRAb. PBMC-derived RNA was used for the TCR library. Sequencing libraries for TCR beta were prepared with iRepertoire HTBI primers and Arm-PCR of CDR3 regions. TCRdb re-called the multiplex PCR reads through MiXCR, storing one row per CDR3 protein. The sample holds 700,000 or so distinct CDR3 sequences, 30% seen once. The specimen comprised peripheral blood mononuclear cells (PBMCs), sampled when the disease was refractory, from a patient treated with antithyroid drugs. All receptors come from a female donor with Graves disease.

This clonotype was recorded at least ten times. The chain carries TRBV6-2 or TRBV6-3 and TRBJ1-5; unclear D gene. With 5 bases removed from V and 0 bases from J, the gap between germline ends came to 11 bases. Germline values: CDR1 MNHEY, CDR2 SVGEGT. This CDR3 spans 15 amino acids. This chain's CDR3 is CASSVTFDSNQPQHF. The CDR3 nucleotides are TGTGCCAGCAGTGTGACATTCGATAGCAATCAGCCCCAGCATTTT.

This clonotype was seen more than once but under ten times. The V and J genes are TRBV12-3 or TRBV12-4 and TRBJ2-6; D possibly corresponds to TRBD1 (6 bases). V gave up 4 bases and J gave up 2 bases, with 15 bases separating them. This CDR3 is built from 17 residues. CDR3 sequence reads: CASSSQQGSPGANVLTF. The CDR3 bases are TGTGCCAGCAGTTCACAACAGGGTTCGCCTGGGGCCAACGTCCTGACTTTC.

This clonotype occurred a few times. The chain combines TRBV25-1 with TRBJ2-4, with TRBD1 matching over 9 bases. V lost 6 bases and J lost 6; bases outside the gene matches: 9. In germline, CDR1 is MGHDK, CDR2 SYGVNS. This CDR3 comprises 15 residues. CDR3 nucleotide sequence: TGTGCCAGCAGGGTACAGGGGGCCGGTGGAAACATTCAGTACTTC. Translated, it gives CASRVQGAGGNIQYF.

The chain carries TRBV28 and TRBJ2-7, with 7 bases that match TRBD2. V shed 8 bases and J 0 bases; nucleotides not matched to a gene: 7. The CDR3 is 14 amino acids. The germline V gene has CDR1 MDHEN and CDR2 SYDVKM. The CDR3 DNA is TGTGCCAGCGGTGATCTAGCGGACTCCTACGAGCAGTACTTC. Protein: CASGDLADSYEQYF. Full variable domain (remainder filled in from reference TRBV28 and TRBJ2-7): DVKVTQSSRYLVKRTGEKVFLECVQDMDHENMFWYRQDPGLGLRLIYFSYDVKMKEKGDIPEGYSVSREKKERFSLILESASTNQTSMYLCASGDLADSYEQYFGPGTRLTVT.

This clonotype showed up many times. The DNA for the CDR3 is TGTGCCAGCAGTTTCGACAGGGGGCTTGGCTACACCTTC. It encodes CASSFDRGLGYTF. V gene TRBV28 combines with J gene TRBJ1-2; TRBD1 aligns across 10 bases. V was pared by 3 bases and J by 7 bases, with 2 bases of the junction left unmatched. Germline lookup yields CDR1 MDHEN and CDR2 SYDVKM. The CDR3 is made up of 13 amino acids.

Of note for this clonotype: A much larger clone lies one base from this, so it may be a read error. The rearrangement links TRBV2 to TRBJ1-2; the D is unclear. The germline V and J ends were trimmed by 3 bases and 6 bases, with 14 bases remaining between them. The CDR3 extends over 14 amino acids. Germline V gene data show CDR1 as SNHLY and CDR2 as FYNNEI. The CDR3 nucleotides read TGTGCCAGCAGTGACTACGGACCGGGTGATGGCTACACCTTC. This encodes CASSDYGPGDGYTF.

The CDR3: CATSRVIGPAYEQYF. In nucleotides, the CDR3 is TGTGCCACCAGCAGAGTAATAGGGCCCGCCTACGAGCAGTACTTC. V and J are TRBV15 and TRBJ2-7; D is uncertain. V lost 1 base and J 2 bases, leaving 12 bases between the germline ends. CDR1 is LNHNV, CDR2 YYDKDF, per germline (reference sequence). CDR3 size: 15 residues.

This rearrangement joins TRBV5-1 to TRBJ2-5; 8 nucleotides line up with TRBD2. This CDR3 is 14 amino acids long. The V gene's germline CDR1 is SGHRS and CDR2 YFSETQ. V lost 4 bases, J lost 1 base, and 3 bases stayed unmatched. The CDR3 DNA reads as TGCGCCAGCAGCCTCGGGACTAGCCAAGAGACCCAGTACTTC. It is translated as CASSLGTSQETQYF.

This clonotype turned up a few times. The chain has TRBV7-3 and TRBJ2-5; 7 nucleotides agree with TRBD1. The CDR3 runs 13 residues. Germline V gene data show CDR1 as SGHTA and CDR2 as FQGTGA. Trimming cost V 4 bases and J 5 bases; bases outside gene matches: 4. In DNA, the CDR3 is TGTGCCAGCAGCTCCGGACAGGCGGAGACCCAGTACTTC. Residues: CASSSGQAETQYF.

This rearrangement joins TRBV29-1 to TRBJ1-3, with D unclear. CDR3 length: 11 residues. The V end lost 3 bases, the J end lost 12 bases, and 12 bases lay between the germline ends. CDR1 is SQVTM, CDR2 ANQGSEA, per germline. CDR3 DNA: TGCAGCGTTGAGCGTGTGGCCCACATATATTTT. It yields the protein CSVERVAHIYF.

A few counts support this clonotype. This chain links TRBV6-5 with TRBJ1-5, with D tentatively TRBD1 (6 bases). Per germline, CDR1 MNHEY and CDR2 SVGAGI. V dropped 3 bases and J dropped 10 bases, with 13 bases sitting between them. There are 13 residues in the CDR3. CDR3 DNA sequence: TGTGCCAGCAGTTATATTGGACAGTCACCCCAGCATTTT. It specifies CASSYIGQSPQHF.

The V gene is TRBV19, the J gene TRBJ2-4, with D possibly matching TRBD1 (6 bases). The germline V gene encodes CDR1 LNHDA and CDR2 SQIVND (reference sequence). This CDR3 spans 13 amino acids. Trimming stripped 5 bases from V and 5 bases from J, with 10 bases between. This CDR3 reads CASSVDSENIQYF. The CDR3 DNA sequence: TGTGCCAGTAGTGTGGACAGCGAAAACATTCAGTACTTC.

This clonotype was seen more than once but under ten times. The chain employs TRBV19 and TRBJ1-1; D uncertain. The V gene's germline CDR1 is LNHDA and CDR2 SQIVND (reference sequence). With 1 base removed from V and 1 base from J, the gap between germline ends came to 4 bases. The CDR3 consists of 13 residues. The chain's CDR3 is CASSIAQNTEAFF. Written as DNA, the CDR3 is TGTGCCAGTAGTATAGCCCAGAACACTGAAGCTTTCTTT.

This clonotype has at least ten counts. This chain connects TRBV7-9 to TRBJ2-5; 10 bases are shared with TRBD2. The CDR3 has 14 residues. With V trimmed by 4 bases and J by 5 bases, 4 bases remained unmatched. The V gene's germline CDR1 is SEHNR and CDR2 FQNEAQ (reference sequence). In DNA, the CDR3 is TGTGCCAGCAGCTCTAGCGGGAGTGGGGAGACCCAGTACTTC. Translated: CASSSSGSGETQYF.

The chain uses TRBV28 and TRBJ1-2; no reliable D call. V was shortened by 3 bases and J by 7 bases, with 18 bases between the two germline ends. The germline V gene encodes CDR1 MDHEN and CDR2 SYDVKM. The CDR3 runs to 15 residues. CDR3 sequence (DNA): TGTGCCAGCAGTTTTGGAACCAGTAGGTTGGTTGGCTACACCTTC. Translated, it gives CASSFGTSRLVGYTF.

At least ten counts were recorded for this clonotype. The chain employs TRBV2 and TRBJ1-6; D is perhaps TRBD1 (5 bases). CDR1 and CDR2 (germline): SNHLY, FYNNEI. Trimming pared 7 bases from V and 8 bases from J, leaving 12 bases between. CDR3 length equals 13 residues. CDR3 bases: TGTGCCAGCAACCACAGGATCGATTCACCCCTCCACTTT. The encoded protein is CASNHRIDSPLHF.

Here the CDR3 reads CASSTRGGPNQPQHF. DNA of the CDR3: TGTGCCAGCAGTACCCGCGGGGGGCCGAATCAGCCCCAGCATTTT. The V gene is TRBV12-3 or TRBV12-4, the J gene TRBJ1-5, with TRBD1 as a possible D gene (6 bases). CDR3 size: 15 residues. Trimming took 5 bases from V and 4 from J, leaving 15 bases between them.

This clonotype has more than one count but fewer than ten. The chain has TRBV20-1 and TRBJ2-7; 13 positions match TRBD2. CDR3 size: 16 residues. The germline CDR1 and CDR2 sequences are DFQATT and SNEGSKA (reference sequence). V gave up 3 bases and J gave up 3 bases; unmatched junction bases: 8. CDR3 in amino acids: CSARRRTSGSYYEQYF. The CDR3 coding sequence is TGCAGTGCTAGGCGACGGACTAGCGGGAGTTACTACGAGCAGTACTTC.

The gene calls are TRBV6-1 and TRBJ2-5, with D uncertain. CDR1 and CDR2 from the germline V gene are MNHNS and SASEGT. The CDR3 spans 12 residues. V was trimmed by 6 bases and J by 9 bases, leaving 14 bases between them. This CDR3 is CASSSPGPAQYF. CDR3 coding DNA: TGTGCCAGCAGCTCCCCCGGACCAGCCCAGTACTTC.

This clonotype has ten or more counts. The chain recombines TRBV6-5 with TRBJ2-2; weak D call: TRBD2 (5 bases). The length of the CDR3 is 18 residues. Germline lookup yields CDR1 MNHEY and CDR2 SVGAGI. Deletions cut 1 base from V and 0 bases from J, with 15 bases between. The CDR3 spells CASSYYRESLTNTGELFF. The CDR3 nucleotides read TGTGCCAGCAGTTACTACCGGGAAAGTTTGACGAACACCGGGGAGCTGTTTTTT.